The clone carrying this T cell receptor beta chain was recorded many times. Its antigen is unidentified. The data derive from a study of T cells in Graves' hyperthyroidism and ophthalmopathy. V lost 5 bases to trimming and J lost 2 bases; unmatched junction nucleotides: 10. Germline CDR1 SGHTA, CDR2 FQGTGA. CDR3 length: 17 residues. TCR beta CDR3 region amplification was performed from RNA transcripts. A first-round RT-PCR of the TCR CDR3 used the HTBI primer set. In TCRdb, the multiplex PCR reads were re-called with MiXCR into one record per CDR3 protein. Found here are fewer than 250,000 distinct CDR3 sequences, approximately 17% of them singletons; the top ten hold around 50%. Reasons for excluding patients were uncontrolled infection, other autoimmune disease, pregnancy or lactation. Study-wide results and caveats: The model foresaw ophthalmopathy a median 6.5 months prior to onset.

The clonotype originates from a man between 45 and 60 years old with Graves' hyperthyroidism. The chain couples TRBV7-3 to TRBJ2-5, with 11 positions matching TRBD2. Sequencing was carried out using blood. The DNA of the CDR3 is TGTGCCAGCAGCCTGGGGCTAGCGGGGGGAAGACAAGAGACCCAGTACTTC. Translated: CASSLGLAGGRQETQYF.